Below, 14 T cell receptor beta chains from the same sample are listed, as sequenced in a study of cytomegalovirus exposure and HLA in healthy donors. Primers included in the PCR were 60 Vbeta and 13 Jbeta primers. The assay was immunoSEQ multiplex PCR, and TCRdb's table has in-frame clones only and misses some. The repertoire holds about 210,000 clones, with about 86% as singletons. The sequenced sample consisted of PBMCs. The receptors were sampled from a woman aged 30 to 39 in good health and CMV-seronegative.

This clone was recorded a few times. The chain recombines TRBV7-9 with TRBJ1-2; no firm D call. Germline V lookup: CDR1 SEHNR, CDR2 FQNEAQ (reference sequence). This CDR3 comprises 14 residues. V was shortened by 5 bases and J by 3 bases, with 13 bases between the two germline ends. CDR3 nucleotide sequence: TGTGCCAGCAGCCCCTCCTCAAGCGACTATGGCTACACCTTC. It translates to CASSPSSSDYGYTF.

This clone was seen more than once but under ten times. The chain recombines TRBV21-1 with TRBJ2-3; TRBD2, the table's D call, was not compared with the DNA. TRBV21-1 is recorded as a pseudogene. This CDR3 contains 12 residues. CDR3 DNA: TGTGCCAGCACCTCGGGTACTCGTACGCAGTATTTT. This sequence encodes CASTSGTRTQYF.

V gene TRBV10-3 combines with J gene TRBJ1-5; weak D call: TRBD1 (5 bases). This CDR3 spans 14 amino acids. Germline lookup yields CDR1 ENHRY and CDR2 SYGVKD. Trimming cost V 10 bases and J 2 bases, with 15 bases left between them. The CDR3 protein is CATTSGVGNQPQHF. The CDR3 DNA reads TGTGCCACAACCTCGGGGGTTGGCAATCAGCCCCAGCATTTT.

The chain is built from TRBV6-4 and TRBJ2-7; D might be TRBD1 (5 bases). With 3 bases removed from V and 3 bases from J, the gap between germline ends came to 6 bases. The CDR3 is 12 residues long. The germline V gene encodes CDR1 MRHNA and CDR2 SNTAGT. CDR3 region: CASSDDSYEQYF. CDR3 DNA: TGTGCCAGCAGTGATGACAGCTACGAGCAGTACTTC.

The chain is built from TRBV5-6 and TRBJ2-7; tentatively, D is TRBD1 (5 bases). The CDR3 covers 15 residues. Germline CDR1 and CDR2: SGHDT and YYEEEE. V shed 1 base and J shed 5 bases, with 16 bases lying between them. CDR3: CASSLQGIVKNEQYF. CDR3 DNA sequence: TGTGCCAGCAGCTTGCAGGGAATCGTAAAGAACGAGCAGTACTTC.

The chain joins TRBV28 to TRBJ2-2; no firm D call. CDR1 is MDHEN, CDR2 SYDVKM, per germline. CDR3 length equals 15 residues. V shed 4 bases and J shed 1 base, with 10 bases lying between them. The CDR3 loop is CASSSWALNTGELFF. The CDR3 DNA reads TGTGCCAGCAGTTCTTGGGCCCTGAACACCGGGGAGCTGTTTTTT.

This clone turned up a few times. The V call is TRBV5-1, the J call TRBJ2-1; TRBD1 is a possible D gene (6 bases). V lost 6 bases to trimming and J lost 2 bases, with 12 bases between them. CDR1 and CDR2 (germline): SGHRS, YFSETQ. The length of the CDR3 is 14 residues. The CDR3 spells CASTSRGTYNEQFF. The CDR3 DNA sequence: TGCGCCAGCACCTCCAGGGGAACCTACAATGAGCAGTTCTTC. Full variable domain (missing parts from reference TRBV5-1 and TRBJ2-1): KAGVTQTPRYLIKTRGQQVTLSCSPISGHRSVSWYQQTPGQGLQFLFEYFSETQRNKGNFPGRFSGRQFSNSRSEMNVSTLELGDSALYLCASTSRGTYNEQFFGPGTRLTVL.

The chain uses TRBV29-1 and TRBJ1-2, with D unclear. The CDR3 covers 12 residues. V was trimmed by 2 bases and J by 2 bases, leaving 6 bases between them. Germline values: CDR1 SQVTM, CDR2 ANQGSEA. Written as DNA, the CDR3 is TGCAGCGTTGAATTTAGAAACTATGGCTACACCTTC. Translated, it gives CSVEFRNYGYTF.

DNA for the CDR3: TGTGCCAGCAGCTTAGGCCTAACTAGCGGGAGTCGCAATGAGCAGTTCTTC. Protein: CASSLGLTSGSRNEQFF. The V call is TRBV11-3, the J call TRBJ2-1; 11 nucleotides match TRBD2. CDR1 is SGHNT and CDR2 is YENEEA in the germline V gene. V dropped 1 base and J dropped 6; count of bases not matched to a gene: 8. CDR3 length equals 17 residues.

The sample holds one count of this clone. J is TRBJ1-5 and V is TRBV6-1, with D unclear. CDR1 and CDR2 from the germline V gene are MNHNS and SASEGT. The ends were cut back, 7 bases at V and 2 bases at J, with 15 bases in the middle. The CDR3 spans 15 residues. The CDR3 sequence is CASTPVSGGNQPQHF. The CDR3 DNA follows: TGTGCCAGCACCCCAGTGTCAGGTGGCAATCAGCCCCAGCATTTT.

The chain combines TRBV19 with TRBJ1-2; D call uncertain. The CDR3 is 13 residues long. Germline CDR1 is LNHDA and CDR2 is SQIVND (reference sequence). Trimming stripped 0 bases from V and 5 bases from J, with 7 bases between. CDR3 sequence (DNA): TGTGCCAGTAGTATAGATGGGGAGTATGGCTACACCTTC. The encoded protein is CASSIDGEYGYTF.

The chain employs TRBV4-1 and TRBJ1-4, with 9 bases fitting TRBD1. This CDR3 is built from 16 residues. V lost 4 bases, J lost 7 bases, and 10 bases stayed unmatched. Per the germline V gene, CDR1 is MGHRA and CDR2 is YSYEKL. CDR3 region: CASSLDSGTGSEKLFF. The CDR3 DNA reads TGCGCCAGCAGCCTCGACTCCGGGACAGGGAGTGAAAAACTGTTTTTT.

The CDR3 loop is CASSLINEKLFF. The CDR3 DNA reads as TGTGCCAGCAGCCTTATTAATGAAAAACTGTTTTTT. The chain joins TRBV28 to TRBJ1-4; the D is unclear. Germline loops: CDR1 MDHEN, CDR2 SYDVKM. Between the trimmed V and J ends, which lost 6 bases and 4 bases, there was a span of 6 bases. The CDR3 is 12 residues long.

This clone showed up just a few times. The rearrangement uses TRBV6-1 and TRBJ1-6; D is ambiguous. In germline, CDR1 is MNHNS, CDR2 SASEGT. V shed 2 bases and J shed 10 bases, with 15 bases lying between them. The CDR3 is 15 residues long. CDR3: CASSEYSAGGSPLHF. CDR3 nucleotides: TGTGCCAGCAGTGAATATTCGGCCGGAGGATCACCCCTCCACTTT.